Below are 29 T cell receptor beta chains sequenced from a single sample in a study of OX40 agonist ivuxolimab in advanced cancers. Profiling relied on immunoSEQ multiplex PCR, and the TCRdb table lists in-frame clones only, not all of them. The table shows approximately 50,000 clones, with about 82% occurring only once. Sequences were derived from CD4+ or CD8+ T cells sorted from blood, sampled in a trial of the OX40 agonist ivuxolimab. Every receptor here comes from an adult with an advanced solid tumor such as melanoma, head and neck, liver or kidney cancer.

This chain uses TRBV7-2 with TRBJ2-4, with D possibly matching TRBD1 (6 bases). Germline loops: CDR1 SGHTA, CDR2 FQGNSA. The length of the CDR3 is 16 residues. V was clipped by 0 bases and J by 5 bases, with 14 bases between them. The DNA of the CDR3 is TGTGCCAGCAGCTTAGCTCCAACAGGGTTTGAAAACATTCAGTACTTC. The encoded protein is CASSLAPTGFENIQYF. Variable domain in full (rest from reference TRBV7-2 and TRBJ2-4): GAGVSQSPSNKVTEKGKDVELRCDPISGHTALYWYRQSLGQGLEFLIYFQGNSAPDKSGLPSDRFSAERTGGSVSTLTIQRTQQEDSAVYLCASSLAPTGFENIQYFGAGTRLSVL.

The genes are TRBV5-1 and TRBJ2-1, with 8 bases matching TRBD2. The germline gives CDR1 SGHRS, CDR2 YFSETQ. The CDR3 consists of 19 residues. The ends lost 4 bases at V and 0 bases at J; junction bases unmatched: 15. CDR3 sequence: CASSPVGSGALNSYNEQFF. CDR3 bases: TGCGCCAGCAGCCCAGTAGGTAGCGGGGCCCTAAACTCCTACAATGAGCAGTTCTTC.

This sequence joins TRBV7-6 and TRBJ1-1; D is uncertain. Germline values: CDR1 SGHVS, CDR2 FNYEAQ. This CDR3 has 13 amino acids. V was clipped by 1 base and J by 0 bases, with 3 bases between them. CDR3 sequence: CASSLGMNTEAFF. CDR3 bases: TGTGCCAGCAGCTTAGGCATGAACACTGAAGCTTTCTTT.

J is TRBJ2-1 and V is TRBV9, with D hard to call. Germline CDR1 and CDR2: SGDLS and YYNGEE. Trimming removed 3 bases at V and 5 bases at J, with 9 bases between. This CDR3 spans 13 amino acids. The CDR3: CASSAGPNNEQFF. CDR3 in DNA: TGTGCCAGCAGCGCTGGACCGAACAATGAGCAGTTCTTC.

This clone has a handful of counts. The CDR3: CASSLESGRPLGGYTF. Written as DNA, the CDR3 is TGTGCCAGCAGCTTAGAAAGCGGCCGACCTTTGGGTGGCTACACCTTC. V usage is TRBV7-2 and J usage is TRBJ1-2; D gene ambiguous. V gave up 1 base and J gave up 7 bases, with 19 bases separating them. This CDR3 comprises 16 residues. Germline CDR1 and CDR2: SGHTA and FQGNSA.

The chain links TRBV30 to TRBJ1-4; D not resolved. Germline CDR1 GTSNPN, CDR2 SVGIG (reference sequence). Trimming removed 3 bases from V and 5 bases from J, with 16 bases in between. This CDR3 is 15 amino acids long. CDR3 in DNA: TGTGCCTGGAGCGCGGGCGGAGGTGTCAATGAAAAACTGTTTTTT. Translating it yields CAWSAGGGVNEKLFF.

The V and J genes are TRBV19 and TRBJ2-7; 7 bases are shared with TRBD1. Germline V gene lookup returns CDR1 LNHDA and CDR2 SQIVND (reference sequence). The CDR3 is made up of 14 amino acids. Germline trimming cut 5 bases from V and 4 bases from J; bases unmatched to any gene: 8. Written as DNA, the CDR3 is TGTGCCAGTAGTGAACAGGGGATCGTGTACGAGCAGTACTTC. Translation gives CASSEQGIVYEQYF. The full variable domain, its missing parts supplied by reference TRBV19 and TRBJ2-7, is DGGITQSPKYLFRKEGQNVTLSCEQNLNHDAMYWYRQDPGQGLRLIYYSQIVNDFQKGDIAEGYSVSREKKESFPLTVTSAQKNPTAFYLCASSEQGIVYEQYFGPGTRLTVT.

The chain uses TRBV4-1 and TRBJ1-2; D is unclear. There are 15 residues in the CDR3. V lost 0 bases, J lost 1 base, and 9 bases lay in between. Germline V lookup: CDR1 MGHRA, CDR2 YSYEKL. CDR3 region: CASSQDLRNNYGYTF. As DNA, the CDR3 is TGCGCCAGCAGCCAAGATCTAAGGAATAACTATGGCTACACCTTC.

The V call is TRBV30, the J call TRBJ1-1; D ambiguous. Germline CDR1 GTSNPN, CDR2 SVGIG (reference sequence). V lost 0 bases and J 4 bases, leaving 3 bases between the germline ends. This CDR3 contains 11 residues. This chain's CDR3 is CAWSVPTEAFF. CDR3 nucleotides: TGTGCCTGGAGTGTACCCACTGAAGCTTTCTTT.

Turning to this clone: An end of the junction differs from the germline gene, which may be a read error. The V call is TRBV5-4, the J call TRBJ1-5, with D unresolved. From germline, CDR1 is SGHNT and CDR2 YYREEE (reference sequence). The CDR3 runs to 15 residues. CDR3 DNA: TGCGCCAGCAGCCCACTCCACGGGGAGGGTCAGCCCCAGCATTTT. Amino acid sequence: CASSPLHGEGQPQHF.

The rearrangement uses TRBV10-3 and TRBJ1-4; D perhaps matches TRBD1 (5 bases). There are 14 residues in the CDR3. Germline assignment: CDR1 ENHRY and CDR2 SYGVKD. V was clipped by 5 bases and J by 5 bases, with 12 bases between them. The DNA for the CDR3 is TGTGCCATCAGTTCGACAGAGTCAAATGAAAAACTGTTTTTT. This translates into CAISSTESNEKLFF.

V and J are TRBV9 and TRBJ1-2, with 7 nucleotides matching TRBD1. V trimming: 4 bases; J trimming: 6 bases; junction bases outside the gene matches: 6. The CDR3 length is 13 residues. Germline CDR1 SGDLS, CDR2 YYNGEE. DNA of the CDR3: TGTGCCAGCAGCTCGACAGGGCGGGATGGCTACACCTTC. As protein: CASSSTGRDGYTF.

The V gene is TRBV7-2, the J gene TRBJ2-5, with D uncertain. The V and J ends lost 1 base and 5 bases respectively, with 11 bases between them. The CDR3 consists of 14 residues. The germline V gene encodes CDR1 SGHTA and CDR2 FQGNSA. CDR3 amino acids: CASSLGMNPETQYF. In DNA form, the CDR3 reads TGTGCCAGCAGCTTAGGAATGAACCCTGAGACCCAGTACTTC.

The chain links TRBV7-8 to TRBJ1-5; weak D call: TRBD1 (5 bases). V lost 5 bases and J lost 5, with 10 bases in between. The CDR3 consists of 13 residues. Germline CDR1 SGHVS, CDR2 FQNEAQ. The CDR3 nucleotides read TGTGCCAGCAGCCTTGTAGGGGATCAGCCCCAGCATTTT. Translation gives CASSLVGDQPQHF.

The V and J genes are TRBV5-1 and TRBJ2-7, with 11 positions matching TRBD1. The CDR3 is 15 amino acids. Trimming removed 3 bases from V and 5 bases from J; junction bases left unmatched: 7. Germline assignment: CDR1 SGHRS and CDR2 YFSETQ. The CDR3: CASSSYRDRGDEQYF. The CDR3 DNA reads as TGCGCCAGCAGCTCTTACCGGGACAGGGGGGACGAGCAGTACTTC.

This chain links TRBV5-4 with TRBJ2-1; 9 bases are shared with TRBD2. The CDR3 sequence is 17 residues long. Per the germline V gene, CDR1 is SGHNT and CDR2 is YYREEE (reference sequence). Germline trimming cut 0 bases from V and 1 base from J; bases unmatched to any gene: 5. The CDR3 DNA reads as TGTGCCAGCAGCTTGGGCGGGGGGGATGTTTCCTACAATGAGCAGTTCTTC. This encodes CASSLGGGDVSYNEQFF.

The chain has TRBV6-5 and TRBJ1-2, with TRBD1 as a possible D gene (6 bases). This CDR3 comprises 15 residues. Trimming removed 5 bases at V and 4 bases at J, with 17 bases between. The germline V gene has CDR1 MNHEY and CDR2 SVGAGI. The CDR3 region has the DNA TGTGCCAGCAGTCAAAGGCGCGGACAGAGCTATGGCTACACCTTC. It translates to CASSQRRGQSYGYTF.

The CDR3 loop reads CASTPRTGVPYNEQFF. CDR3 coding DNA: TGTGCCAGTACCCCCAGGACAGGGGTTCCCTACAATGAGCAGTTCTTC. The chain joins TRBV19 to TRBJ2-1; TRBD1 matches at 9 bases. Per germline, CDR1 LNHDA and CDR2 SQIVND (reference sequence). V lost 7 bases to trimming and J lost 2 bases; unmatched junction nucleotides: 9. The CDR3 length is 16 residues.

The CDR3 coding sequence is TGTGCCAGCAGCTTGGGATTTAACCAAGAGACCCAGTACTTC. Its translation: CASSLGFNQETQYF. The chain combines TRBV5-5 with TRBJ2-5; D not certain. The V gene lost 0 bases and the J gene lost 0 bases, with 6 bases spanning the gap. The CDR3 runs 14 residues. Germline assignment: CDR1 SGHKS and CDR2 YYEKEE (reference sequence).

The sample holds a few counts of this clone. The chain carries TRBV7-9 and TRBJ2-3; 9 bases agree with TRBD1. V lost 0 bases and J lost 4; bases outside the gene matches: 14. Germline V CDR1 and CDR2: SEHNR, FQNEAQ (reference sequence). This CDR3 contains 19 residues. The CDR3 is CASSLAFSWGQGYADTQYF. CDR3 coding DNA: TGTGCCAGCAGCTTAGCGTTCAGTTGGGGACAGGGATACGCAGATACGCAGTATTTT.

The chain is built from TRBV6-1 and TRBJ1-3; D may be TRBD1 (5 bases). This CDR3 is built from 14 residues. V was trimmed by 10 bases and J by 4 bases, leaving 17 bases between them. From germline, CDR1 is MNHNS and CDR2 SASEGT. The CDR3 region has the DNA TGTGCCACCATCGGGGGTCTCAAGGGAAACACCATATATTTT. This encodes CATIGGLKGNTIYF.

The chain recombines TRBV7-8 with TRBJ2-3, with D tentatively TRBD1 (6 bases). The length of the CDR3 is 18 residues. Germline V gene lookup returns CDR1 SGHVS and CDR2 FQNEAQ. V lost 5 bases and J lost 5, with 26 bases in between. The CDR3 DNA reads as TGTGCCAGCAGCGCATACAGGGTCAGTCCACCAGTGGGAGATACGCAGTATTTT. Residues: CASSAYRVSPPVGDTQYF.

The chain couples TRBV19 to TRBJ2-3; TRBD1 is a possible D gene (5 bases). The CDR3 totals 15 residues. Germline CDR1 is LNHDA and CDR2 is SQIVND (reference sequence). Trimming pared 5 bases from V and 4 bases from J, leaving 16 bases between. DNA for the CDR3: TGTGCCAGTAGTGGTCGTGGCAGGGTTGCAGATACGCAGTATTTT. This codes for CASSGRGRVADTQYF.

The V gene is TRBV10-3, the J gene TRBJ2-2; D not certain. The CDR3 has 14 residues. With 1 base removed from V and 3 bases from J, the gap between germline ends came to 6 bases. CDR1 and CDR2 from the germline V gene are ENHRY and SYGVKD. The CDR3 reads CAISELSDTGELFF. The CDR3 DNA sequence: TGTGCCATCAGTGAGTTAAGCGACACCGGGGAGCTGTTTTTT.

The chain has TRBV7-9 and TRBJ1-4; 9 nucleotides agree with TRBD1. V was clipped by 8 bases and J by 8 bases; unmatched bases: 6. CDR3 length equals 13 residues. Per germline, CDR1 SEHNR and CDR2 FQNEAQ (reference sequence). CDR3 nucleotide sequence: TGTGCCAGCGGTCGGGACAGGGAAGAAAAACTGTTTTTT. Its protein is CASGRDREEKLFF. Supplemented by reference TRBV7-9 and TRBJ1-4, the full variable domain reads DTGVSQNPRHKITKRGQNVTFRCDPISEHNRLYWYRQTLGQGPEFLTYFQNEAQLEKSRLLSDRFSAERPKGSFSTLEIQRTEQGDSAMYLCASGRDREEKLFFGSGTQLSVL.

The genes are TRBV5-1 and TRBJ1-2; D call uncertain. The CDR3 contains 13 residues. CDR1 is SGHRS and CDR2 is YFSETQ in the germline V gene. V was trimmed by 1 base and J by 2 bases, leaving 6 bases between them. The CDR3 reads CASSLPGNYGYTF. In DNA, the CDR3 is TGCGCCAGCAGCTTGCCCGGGAACTATGGCTACACCTTC.

This clone was detected a few times. The CDR3 nucleotides are TGTGCCAGCAGCTTAGTCAGGGATTCACCCCTCCACTTT. It yields the protein CASSLVRDSPLHF. V gene TRBV7-2 combines with J gene TRBJ1-6, with a weak D call TRBD1 (5 bases). Germline V gene data show CDR1 as SGHTA and CDR2 as FQGNSA. The CDR3 contains 13 residues. The V end lost 1 base, the J end lost 8 bases, and 6 bases lay between the germline ends.

V gene TRBV5-4 combines with J gene TRBJ2-5; D is undetermined. Trimming removed 0 bases at V and 5 bases at J, with 8 bases between. Germline CDR1 SGHNT, CDR2 YYREEE (reference sequence). This CDR3 contains 13 residues. CDR3 nucleotides: TGTGCCAGCAGCTTGGACCTGACCGAGACCCAGTACTTC. Translation: CASSLDLTETQYF.

J is TRBJ1-2 and V is TRBV28; D possibly corresponds to TRBD1 (6 bases). The CDR3 contains 13 residues. CDR1 is MDHEN, CDR2 SYDVKM, per germline. Between the trimmed V and J ends, which lost 6 bases and 6 bases, there was a span of 14 bases. The CDR3 loop reads CASSLTGLNGYTF. The CDR3 DNA reads TGTGCCAGCAGCTTGACAGGATTAAATGGCTACACCTTC.